Below are 27 T cell receptor beta chains sequenced from a single sample in a study of response to subunit inactivated influenza vaccine. TCRdb reprocessed the RT-PCR reads via MiXCR and lists one record per CDR3 protein. Here the sample spans 800,000 or so distinct CDR3 sequences, around 20% being singletons. Sequencing used PBMCs from blood, obtained 4 to 6 days after vaccination. The receptor set was obtained from a man aged 50 to 59 who received an inactivated influenza vaccine.

The chain employs TRBV6-1 and TRBJ1-1; D uncertain. Germline V gene lookup returns CDR1 MNHNS and CDR2 SASEGT. The CDR3 spans 14 residues. V lost 2 bases and J 1 base, leaving 8 bases between the germline ends. The CDR3 bases are TGTGCCAGCAGTGAATCGGGTCAGAACACTGAAGCTTTCTTT. It encodes CASSESGQNTEAFF.

The rearrangement uses TRBV5-1 and TRBJ2-3; TRBD2 aligns across 7 bases. CDR3 length: 16 amino acids. The trim removed 0 bases at V and 1 base at J, leaving 5 bases unmatched. The germline V gene encodes CDR1 SGHRS and CDR2 YFSETQ. The CDR3 loop is CASSLGLADRTDTQYF. CDR3 nucleotide sequence: TGCGCCAGCAGCTTGGGACTAGCAGACCGCACAGATACGCAGTATTTT.

The chain is built from TRBV20-1 and TRBJ2-1; 8 bases line up with TRBD1. The germline V gene has CDR1 DFQATT and CDR2 SNEGSKA (reference sequence). The CDR3 has 16 residues. V dropped 0 bases and J dropped 2; count of bases not matched to a gene: 6. CDR3 amino acids: CSARDPGTGAYNEQFF. CDR3 DNA sequence: TGCAGTGCTAGAGATCCTGGGACAGGCGCCTACAATGAGCAGTTCTTC.

The table lists this clonotype with a few counts. In DNA form, the CDR3 reads TGCAGTGCTCCGGCTGGGACTTCAGCGGGTCAGCCCCAGCATTTT. This sequence encodes CSAPAGTSAGQPQHF. The J gene is TRBJ1-5, the V gene TRBV20-1; maybe TRBD1 (5 bases). V dropped 5 bases and J dropped 6 bases, with 20 bases sitting between them. Germline V gene data show CDR1 as DFQATT and CDR2 as SNEGSKA (reference sequence). The CDR3 contains 15 residues.

This chain connects TRBV10-3 to TRBJ2-1; unclear D gene. V was trimmed by 2 bases and J by 12 bases, leaving 14 bases between them. Per germline, CDR1 ENHRY and CDR2 SYGVKD. CDR3 size: 13 residues. CDR3 bases: TGTGCCATCAGTGAGCCGCCCCTAGAGGCGCAGTTCTTC. Translated, it gives CAISEPPLEAQFF.

This clonotype was picked up a small number of times. The J gene is TRBJ2-2, the V gene TRBV11-3; 11 bases map to TRBD2. Germline trimming cut 6 bases from V and 4 bases from J; bases unmatched to any gene: 1. Germline CDR1 reads SGHNT; CDR2 reads YENEEA. The CDR3 sequence is 14 residues long. CDR3 residues: CASRLAGVTGELFF. CDR3 sequence (DNA): TGTGCCAGCAGACTAGCGGGAGTCACCGGGGAGCTGTTTTTT.

This clonotype occurred a few times. This rearrangement joins TRBV12-3 or TRBV12-4 to TRBJ2-5; 12 positions match TRBD2. This CDR3 comprises 15 residues. V shed 5 bases and J 5 bases; nucleotides not matched to a gene: 6. This CDR3 is CASSQTSGSWETQYF. The DNA of the CDR3 is TGTGCCAGCAGTCAGACTAGCGGGAGTTGGGAGACCCAGTACTTC.

The J gene is TRBJ2-3, the V gene TRBV20-1; TRBD2 matches at 11 bases. V gave up 2 bases and J gave up 2 bases; unmatched junction bases: 12. The CDR3 has 18 amino acids. CDR1 is DFQATT and CDR2 is SNEGSKA in the germline V gene (reference sequence). In DNA, the CDR3 is TGCAGTGCTAGATATCTAGCGGGGGGCCGCGATTTCACAGATACGCAGTATTTT. Amino acid sequence: CSARYLAGGRDFTDTQYF.

V usage is TRBV20-1 and J usage is TRBJ2-1, with D hard to call. The CDR3 covers 12 residues. Germline V gives CDR1 DFQATT, CDR2 SNEGSKA (reference sequence). V shed 3 bases and J shed 6 bases, with 9 bases lying between them. The CDR3 nucleotides read TGCAGTGCTAGTCGGGTTATCAATGAGCAGTTCTTC. It is translated as CSASRVINEQFF.

J is TRBJ2-1 and V is TRBV3-1, with D maybe TRBD1 (5 bases). CDR3 length equals 13 residues. With 4 bases removed from V and 9 bases from J, the gap between germline ends came to 13 bases. Germline-derived CDR1 and CDR2 are LGHDT and YNNKEL (reference sequence). The CDR3 is CASSRDARGEQFF. The CDR3 DNA reads TGTGCCAGCAGCCGAGACGCAAGGGGTGAGCAGTTCTTC.

In its sample, this clonotype was seen many times. This chain connects TRBV7-3 to TRBJ2-7; D might be TRBD1 (6 bases). V was trimmed by 5 bases and J by 0 bases, leaving 14 bases between them. This CDR3 contains 15 residues. The V gene's germline CDR1 is SGHTA and CDR2 FQGTGA. The CDR3 is CASSQDSLSSYEQYF. The CDR3, as DNA: TGTGCCAGCAGCCAGGACAGTTTAAGCTCCTACGAGCAGTACTTC.

This clonotype was found a few times. The chain employs TRBV9 and TRBJ2-1, with 9 bases matching TRBD2. This CDR3 spans 17 amino acids. Germline V lookup: CDR1 SGDLS, CDR2 YYNGEE. V shed 2 bases and J 8 bases; nucleotides not matched to a gene: 14. CDR3 nucleotides: TGTGCCAGCAGCGTCGGAACGGGTGCGGGAGGGCCCCATGAGCAGTTCTTC. Its protein product is CASSVGTGAGGPHEQFF.

This clonotype was seen only a few times. V gene TRBV7-8 combines with J gene TRBJ2-1, with 10 bases lining up with TRBD1. V was pared by 7 bases and J by 6 bases, with 9 bases of the junction left unmatched. The CDR3 runs 15 residues. The germline CDR1 and CDR2 sequences are SGHVS and FQNEAQ. The CDR3 nucleotides read TGTGCCAGCACCCTGGACCGGACAGGGGGCAATGAGCAGTTCTTC. As protein: CASTLDRTGGNEQFF.

This chain joins TRBV21-1 and TRBJ2-6. TRBV21-1 is flagged as a pseudogene. This CDR3 region has 12 residues. For the CDR3, the DNA is TGTGCCAGAGCACCTGGGGCCAACGTCCTGACTTTC. Its protein is CARAPGANVLTF.

This clonotype was detected a few times. The chain combines TRBV25-1 with TRBJ2-5, with 7 bases fitting TRBD2. The trim removed 8 bases at V and 5 bases at J, leaving 14 bases unmatched. Germline assignment: CDR1 MGHDK and CDR2 SYGVNS. CDR3 length: 15 residues. CDR3 DNA: TGTGCCAGCGGAAAGCGGGGAACCAATGAGGAGACCCAGTACTTC. Translation gives CASGKRGTNEETQYF.

The sample holds a few counts of this clonotype. This chain links TRBV7-2 with TRBJ2-1, with TRBD2 as a possible D gene (6 bases). The CDR3 has 15 amino acids. The germline V and J ends were trimmed by 5 bases and 2 bases, with 13 bases remaining between them. Looked up from germline, CDR1 is SGHTA and CDR2 is FQGNSA. CDR3: CASSPSIAAYNEQFF. Written as DNA, the CDR3 is TGTGCCAGCAGCCCAAGTATAGCGGCCTACAATGAGCAGTTCTTC.

The table lists this clonotype with many counts. The chain is built from TRBV7-6 and TRBJ1-1, with D perhaps matching TRBD1 (5 bases). This CDR3 comprises 13 residues. Germline V gives CDR1 SGHVS, CDR2 FNYEAQ. The V and J ends lost 2 bases and 4 bases respectively, with 8 bases between them. The CDR3 DNA sequence: TGTGCCAGCAGCTTACAGGGATCCACTGAAGCTTTCTTT. It codes for CASSLQGSTEAFF.

This rearrangement joins TRBV28 to TRBJ2-7; D gene uncertain. The CDR3 sequence is 14 residues long. Trimming left V 1 base short and J 0 bases short, with 7 bases between. Germline V gives CDR1 MDHEN, CDR2 SYDVKM. The CDR3 coding sequence is TGTGCCAGCAGTTTATATGGGGTCTCCTACGAGCAGTACTTC. This sequence encodes CASSLYGVSYEQYF.

Only a few counts were recorded for this clonotype. The rearrangement links TRBV12-3 or TRBV12-4 to TRBJ2-6; D may be TRBD2 (6 bases). The CDR3 contains 13 residues. V lost 7 bases and J lost 7, with 11 bases in between. The DNA for the CDR3 is TGTGCCAGCAACGGGGGAAGAGCCAACGTCCTGACTTTC. This sequence encodes CASNGGRANVLTF.

The chain carries TRBV20-1 and TRBJ1-4, with TRBD1 identical over 9 bases. The CDR3 is made up of 14 amino acids. Trimming at V came to 2 bases and at J to 8 bases, leaving 6 bases not matched to a gene. In germline, CDR1 is DFQATT, CDR2 SNEGSKA (reference sequence). CDR3 protein: CSARYRGQGEKLFF. DNA of the CDR3: TGCAGTGCTAGATACAGGGGGCAGGGAGAAAAACTGTTTTTT.

CDR3 nucleotide sequence: TGCGCCAGCAGCTCACAGGGGTCAAGCTCCTACGAGCAGTACTTC. Its translation: CASSSQGSSSYEQYF. The J gene is TRBJ2-7, the V gene TRBV5-1; 7 nucleotides line up with TRBD1. The germline CDR1 and CDR2 sequences are SGHRS and YFSETQ. The CDR3 spans 15 residues. Trimming at V came to 3 bases and at J to 0 bases, leaving 6 bases not matched to a gene.

The genes are TRBV28 and TRBJ1-4; D not resolved. Trimming left V 5 bases short and J 10 bases short, with 20 bases between. This CDR3 spans 15 amino acids. Germline V gives CDR1 MDHEN, CDR2 SYDVKM. The CDR3 loop is CASSTPREGLRKLFF. The CDR3 DNA reads as TGTGCCAGCAGTACCCCGAGGGAGGGTCTTCGAAAACTGTTTTTT.

This clonotype appeared a few times. This chain links TRBV4-1 with TRBJ2-1; no firm D call. The CDR3 contains 14 residues. Germline loops: CDR1 MGHRA, CDR2 YSYEKL. Deletions cut 3 bases from V and 7 bases from J, with 13 bases between. The CDR3, as DNA: TGCGCCAGCAGCCACGGACCCGGTAATAATGAGCAGTTCTTC. Protein product: CASSHGPGNNEQFF.

The chain recombines TRBV20-1 with TRBJ2-7; 12 bases are shared with TRBD2. There are 15 residues in the CDR3. With V trimmed by 4 bases and J by 4 bases, 8 bases remained unmatched. CDR1 and CDR2 from the germline V gene are DFQATT and SNEGSKA (reference sequence). The CDR3 here is CSATKTSGSLYEQYF. DNA of the CDR3: TGCAGTGCTACCAAGACTAGCGGGAGTTTGTACGAGCAGTACTTC.

This sequence joins TRBV7-2 and TRBJ2-3; tentatively, D is TRBD2 (5 bases). Germline V gene data show CDR1 as SGHTA and CDR2 as FQGNSA. V was shortened by 5 bases and J by 8 bases, with 14 bases between the two germline ends. CDR3 size: 13 residues. The CDR3 region has the DNA TGTGCCAGCAGCCGTGGAGGAAGTACTACGCAGTATTTT. Amino acid sequence: CASSRGGSTTQYF.

This rearrangement joins TRBV20-1 to TRBJ2-2; 10 bases match TRBD2. V trimming: 3 bases; J trimming: 6 bases; junction bases outside the gene matches: 7. Germline V gene sequence: CDR1 DFQATT, CDR2 SNEGSKA (reference sequence). The CDR3 spans 15 residues. The CDR3 DNA follows: TGCAGTGCTAGTCCGGGACTAGCGATACCCGGGGAGCTGTTTTTT. Protein: CSASPGLAIPGELFF.

The chain uses TRBV7-2 and TRBJ1-2; D remains ambiguous. V was clipped by 5 bases and J by 0 bases, with 13 bases between them. Germline lookup yields CDR1 SGHTA and CDR2 FQGNSA. The CDR3 runs to 15 residues. DNA of the CDR3: TGTGCCAGCAGCCCCTCCGTCAGAACTAACTATGGCTACACCTTC. Amino acid sequence: CASSPSVRTNYGYTF.